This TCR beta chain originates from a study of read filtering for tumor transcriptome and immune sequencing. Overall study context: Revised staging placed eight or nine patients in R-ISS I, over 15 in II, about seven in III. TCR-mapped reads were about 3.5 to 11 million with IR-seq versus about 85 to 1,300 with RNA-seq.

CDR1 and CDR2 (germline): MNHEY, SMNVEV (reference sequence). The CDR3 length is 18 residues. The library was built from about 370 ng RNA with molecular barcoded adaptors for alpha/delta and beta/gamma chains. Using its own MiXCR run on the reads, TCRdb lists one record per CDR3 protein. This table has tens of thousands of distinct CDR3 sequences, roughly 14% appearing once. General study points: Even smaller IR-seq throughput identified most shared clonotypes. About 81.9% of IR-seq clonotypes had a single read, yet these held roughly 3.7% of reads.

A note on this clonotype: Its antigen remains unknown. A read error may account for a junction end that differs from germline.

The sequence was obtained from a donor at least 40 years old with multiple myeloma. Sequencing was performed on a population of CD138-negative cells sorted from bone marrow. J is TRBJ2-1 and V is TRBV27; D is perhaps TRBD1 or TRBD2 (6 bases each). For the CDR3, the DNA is TGTGCCAGCAGCCGCAAAGGGGGGAGTGGTCTTATTATGAATAAGCAGTCCTTC. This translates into CASSRKGGSGLIMNKQSF.